This TCR beta chain is drawn from a study of T cells after somatic rescue of genetic block. The table came from immunoSEQ multiplex PCR; TCRdb's copy has only in-frame clones and leaves some out. The sample contains 70,000 to 85,000 clones, approximately 90% of which appear only once. J lost 7 bases, V lost 5 bases, and 8 bases had no gene match. Germline loops: CDR1 LNHDA, CDR2 SQIVND (reference sequence). The CDR3 is made up of 14 amino acids. The chain links TRBV19 to TRBJ2-1, with TRBD2 identical over 7 bases. This receptor was taken from a young man. The sequenced sample was peripheral blood mononuclear cells (PBMCs). DNA for the CDR3: TGTGCCAGTAGTGGGAGGGACTCCAGTAATGAGCAGTTCTTC. Its protein is CASSGRDSSNEQFF. Complete variable domain (other parts from reference TRBV19 and TRBJ2-1): DGGITQSPKYLFRKEGQNVTLSCEQNLNHDAMYWYRQDPGQGLRLIYYSQIVNDFQKGDIAEGYSVSREKKESFPLTVTSAQKNPTAFYLCASSGRDSSNEQFFGPGTRLTVL.